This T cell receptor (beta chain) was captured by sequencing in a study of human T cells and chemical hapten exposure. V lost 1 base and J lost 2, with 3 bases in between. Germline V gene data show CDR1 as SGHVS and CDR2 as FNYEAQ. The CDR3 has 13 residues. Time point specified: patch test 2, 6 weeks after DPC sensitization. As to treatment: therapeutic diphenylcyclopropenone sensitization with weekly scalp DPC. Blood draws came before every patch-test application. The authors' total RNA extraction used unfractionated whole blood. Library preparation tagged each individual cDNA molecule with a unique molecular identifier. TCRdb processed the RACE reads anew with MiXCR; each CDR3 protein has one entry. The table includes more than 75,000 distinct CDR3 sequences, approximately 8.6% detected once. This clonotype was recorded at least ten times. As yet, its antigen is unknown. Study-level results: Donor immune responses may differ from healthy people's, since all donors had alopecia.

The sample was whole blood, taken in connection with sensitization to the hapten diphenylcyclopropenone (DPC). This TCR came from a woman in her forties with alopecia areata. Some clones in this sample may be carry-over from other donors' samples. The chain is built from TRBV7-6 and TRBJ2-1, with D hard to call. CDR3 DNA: TGTGCCAGCAGCTTAGACACCTACAATGAGCAGTTCTTC. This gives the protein CASSLDTYNEQFF.